Listed below are T cell receptor beta chains from one sample, sequenced in a study of T-cell reconstitution after alpha-beta-depleted transplantation in children. TCRdb reanalysed the PCR reads using MiXCR and keeps one entry per CDR3 protein. The data show around 200,000 distinct CDR3 sequences, with more than 6.5% seen just once and 3% held by the top ten. The material sequenced was PBMCs from the stem cell graft donor, taken from the stem cell graft. These receptors were obtained from a human donor who donated a stem cell graft to a child with Wiskott-Aldrich syndrome. Each CDR3 is given with its conserved first and last residue. D genes are given only for firm matches. Clone sizes are given selectively: once, few, many, or a class where the clone is expanded.

TRBV7-8	many	TRBD2	TRBJ2-3	TGTGCCAGCAGCTCGACGGGACTAGCAATGGAAGATACGCAGTATTTT	CASSSTGLAMEDTQYF
TRBV5-6	many	NA	TRBJ1-6	TGTGCCAGCAGCTTGGCCAATGGGGATTCACCCCTCCACTTT	CASSLANGDSPLHF
TRBV12-3/TRBV12-4	many	NA	TRBJ2-3	TGTGCCAGCAGGCATCTCAGGATGGGGCGTTTTTCAGATACGCAGTATTTT	CASRHLRMGRFSDTQYF
TRBV5-1	NA	NA	TRBJ2-3	TGCGCCAGCAGCCATGGACAGAGCACAGATACGCAGTATTTT	CASSHGQSTDTQYF
TRBV29-1	many	TRBD2	TRBJ2-3	TGCAGCGCTGGGAATCTAGCGGGAGAGTTCCTCACAGATACGCAGTATTTT	CSAGNLAGEFLTDTQYF
TRBV12-3/TRBV12-4	many	NA	TRBJ2-7	TGTGCCAGCAGCGCCTCTGTGTACGAGCAGTACTTC	CASSASVYEQYF
TRBV5-1	few	TRBD2	TRBJ2-3	TGCGCCAGCAGCTGGACTAGCGGAAGCACAGATACGCAGTATTTT	CASSWTSGSTDTQYF
TRBV12-3/TRBV12-4	many	TRBD2	TRBJ2-3	TGTGCCAGCAGAAGACTAGCGGGGGGGATCACAGATACGCAGTATTTT	CASRRLAGGITDTQYF
TRBV11-2	many	NA	TRBJ1-1	TGTGCCAGCAGCTTAGGAAGAGGGTCCCTCTTGATGAACACTGAAGCTTTCTTT	CASSLGRGSLLMNTEAFF
TRBV5-1	NA	NA	TRBJ2-7	TGCGCCAGCAGCTTAGTCGGCACAATCTCCTACGAGCAGTACTTC	CASSLVGTISYEQYF
TRBV5-1	NA	NA	TRBJ2-7	TGCGCCAGCAGCTTGAGTGACAGCTCGGACTTC	CASSLSDSSDF
TRBV30	few	TRBD1	TRBJ1-1	TGTGCCTGGCAGACAGGGCTGAACACTGAAGCTTTCTTT	CAWQTGLNTEAFF
TRBV5-1	NA	TRBD2	TRBJ2-1	TGCGCCAGCAGCCTACTAGCGGGGGAAACCTACAATGAGCAGTTCTTC	CASSLLAGETYNEQFF
TRBV7-9	few	NA	TRBJ2-7	TGTGCCAGCAGCCCGGGAGCAGGTAGAGCCTACGAGCAGTACTTC	CASSPGAGRAYEQYF
TRBV10-2	NA	TRBD2	TRBJ2-1	TGCGCCAGCAGGGGAGGACCTAGCGGGGCTATGTTCTTC	CASRGGPSGAMFF
TRBV18	few	NA	TRBJ2-5	TGTGCCAGCTCACCAGGTGGAGGGGATCTCCAAGAGACCCAGTACTTC	CASSPGGGDLQETQYF
TRBV5-6	few	TRBD2	TRBJ2-1	TGTGCCAGCAGCTTGGAACCGGGACTAGCGAACAATGAGCAGTTCTTC	CASSLEPGLANNEQFF
TRBV18	few	TRBD2	TRBJ2-1	TGTGCCAGCTCACCTCAAAGCGGGAGTGCCTACAATGAGCAGTTCTTC	CASSPQSGSAYNEQFF
TRBV4-1	many	TRBD2	TRBJ2-1	TGCGCCAGCAGCCAAGAGGGTGGCGGGGGGGCCTTGGATGAGCAGTTCTTC	CASSQEGGGGALDEQFF
TRBV12-3/TRBV12-4	many	NA	TRBJ2-1	TGTGCCAGCACTTTGGGGGGCAGCACCAATGAGCAGTTCTTC	CASTLGGSTNEQFF
TRBV5-1	many	TRBD1	TRBJ1-2	TGCGCCAGCAGCTTGGGACAGGGGTGGAATGGCTACACCTTC	CASSLGQGWNGYTF
TRBV14	many	TRBD2	TRBJ2-1	TGTGCCAGCAGCCAAGATTGGTTCCAGCGGGAGGATCTAATCGACAATGAGCAGTTCTTC	CASSQDWFQREDLIDNEQFF
TRBV5-1	many	NA	TRBJ2-4	TGCGCCAGCAGCTCCGGACAGTGGGAGAACATTCAGTACTTC	CASSSGQWENIQYF
TRBV7-2	many	NA	TRBJ2-1	TGTGCCAGCAGCTTCCCGGGTGGTACCCCGTCCTACAATGAGCAGTTCTTC	CASSFPGGTPSYNEQFF
TRBV9	many	NA	TRBJ2-2	TGTGCCAGCAGCGTAGGGAACACCGGGGAGCTGTTTTTT	CASSVGNTGELFF
TRBV24-1	many	TRBD1	TRBJ2-1	TGTGCCACCAGTGAGACAGGGGGTGCGGATGAGCAGTTCTTC	CATSETGGADEQFF
TRBV7-8	NA	NA	TRBJ2-3	TGTGCCAGCAGCCCCTGGCAGGGATCGGGAACAGATACGCAGTATTTT	CASSPWQGSGTDTQYF
TRBV5-1	many	TRBD1	TRBJ1-5	TGCGCCAGCAGCCCCGGGGACAGTAATCAGCCCCAGCATTTT	CASSPGDSNQPQHF
TRBV15	many	NA	TRBJ2-7	TGTGCCACCGGGACGGGGATGACCTACGAGCAGTACTTC	CATGTGMTYEQYF
TRBV29-1	many	TRBD2	TRBJ2-7	TGCAGCGTTGGGCCTAGCGGGGAACCCTACGAGCAGTACTTC	CSVGPSGEPYEQYF
TRBV20-1	many	NA	TRBJ1-1	TGCAGTGCTAGAGATCGAGAGGCTTTCTTT	CSARDREAFF
TRBV9	many	NA	TRBJ1-4	TGTGCCAGCAGCGTAGCTGAGGGGAACTATCGGGAAAAACTGTTTTTT	CASSVAEGNYREKLFF
TRBV19	NA	TRBD1	TRBJ1-2	TGTGCCAGTAGTACCACAGGGGGACCCTATGGCTACACCTTC	CASSTTGGPYGYTF
TRBV6-5	NA	NA	TRBJ1-4	TGTGCCAGCAGTTACTCGAGGGCAGGGGCGGGCGAAAAACTGTTTTTT	CASSYSRAGAGEKLFF
TRBV7-9	few	TRBD2	TRBJ2-3	TGTGCCAGCAGCCATACTAGCGGGGGTCGCACAGATACGCAGTATTTT	CASSHTSGGRTDTQYF
TRBV7-8	many	TRBD1	TRBJ2-5	TGTGCCAGCAGCCTACATTACCCGGGACAGTCAACCAGGAGGGAGACCCAGTACTTC	CASSLHYPGQSTRRETQYF
TRBV27	many	TRBD1	TRBJ1-6	TGTGCCAGCAGTTTGGGACAGGTCTATAATTCACCCCTCCACTTT	CASSLGQVYNSPLHF
TRBV28	many	TRBD1	TRBJ1-5	TGTGCCAGCAGGCACAGGGGGCTTAGCAATCAGCCCCAGCATTTT	CASRHRGLSNQPQHF
TRBV7-2	many	TRBD1	TRBJ2-5	TGTGCCAGCAGCCTAAGGACAGGTGCACGTGCGGAGACCCAGTACTTC	CASSLRTGARAETQYF
TRBV7-9	many	NA	TRBJ1-6	TGTGCCAGCAGCTTAGCAGGGGCCGGCTCACCCCTCCACTTT	CASSLAGAGSPLHF
TRBV5-1	many	NA	TRBJ2-4	TGCGCCAGCAGCTTGGCCCGGAGGGGTCAGGGGGTCATTCAGTACTTC	CASSLARRGQGVIQYF